Sequencing of this T cell receptor beta chain was carried out in a study of blood T cell repertoires in COVID-19. Turning to the study itself: From the United States, Italy and Spain came samples of acute and convalescent COVID-19. PBMCs, B-cell-depleted T cells, or T cells were the source of the cDNA or gDNA that made up the material.

V lost 1 base to trimming and J lost 8 bases, with 9 bases between them. This CDR3 contains 13 residues. CDR1 LGHNA and CDR2 YNFKEQ come from the germline V gene. Per the study methods: Estimated nucleated cell counts came from reference gene primer amplification. TCRdb's table, derived via immunoSEQ multiplex PCR, lists solely in-frame clones and lacks some. V and J calls plus clone size are reproduced from that table; the DNA served to infer D and trimming. The sample shows roughly 160,000 clones, around four fifths of them seen only once. The V call is TRBV4-2, the J call TRBJ1-3, with D uncertain. What was sequenced was peripheral blood. This receptor was obtained from a woman aged 55-69 years with acute or convalescent COVID-19. The CDR3 coding sequence is TGTGCCAGCAGCCAAGGACGACGGGACACCATATATTTT. This sequence encodes CASSQGRRDTIYF.